This note documents a single T cell receptor (beta chain) sequence. Its antigen remains unidentified. The sample holds no much larger clone one base away, and base qualities are not on file. This specimen belongs to a study of metastatic and nonmetastatic thyroid tumors (dated by TCRdb to the early 2020s). Broadly, across the study: For patients with malignant and with benign thyroid disease, the researchers compared repertoires between peripheral blood samples and tumor or nodule tissue samples.

Broad study findings and their caveats: In both blood and tumor samples, TCR beta diversity was reported to be significantly higher in malignant tumors than in benign nodules.

No patient had received any treatment before thyroid surgery. Using T-cell receptor beta sequencing, the study looked back at clinical samples from patients collected from the early 2010s to the late 2010s. Receptors were amplified or captured by PCR. Sequencer: Illumina HiSeq 4000. High-throughput sequencing was used to profile the TCR beta-chain CDR3 region of every patient. The study's own analysis went as follows. The researchers built a classifier to tell apart papillary thyroid cancer patients with distant metastasis, based on CDR3 differences among clinicopathological groups. To measure repertoire diversity the researchers used the Shannon index, while the Morisita-Horn index served to gauge how similar the tumor and blood repertoires were. The raw public data were reprocessed by TCRdb itself: fastp quality trimming at Q25, MiXCR clonotype calling, in-frame beta chains only. The V and J calls and clone size come from TCRdb's table, not from the authors' own analysis. The sample yields roughly 61,000 clones; roughly 4% were counted once. Around 20% of the sample goes to the ten largest clones.

V has 4 bases trimmed and J has 15 bases trimmed; junction bases matching no gene number 14. CDR1 and CDR2, per the germline V gene (reference sequence), are LNHDA and SQIVND. The CDR3 has 15 amino acids, counting the end cysteine and phenylalanine. The kept DNA is CDR3 alone, 45 bases in frame from the first base. This receptor was identified in a female donor with papillary thyroid cancer or a benign thyroid nodule (not recorded which). Some clones in this sample may be carry-over from other donors' samples. The material sequenced was blood. The sequence links TRBV19 to TRBJ2-1; 11 central nucleotides agree with TRBD2. CDR3 reads: CASSKASGRFNQRFF. The nucleotide sequence is given as TGTGCCAGTAGTAAGGCTAGCGGGAGGTTCAATCAGCGGTTCTTC. With all but the CDR3 taken from the reference TRBV19 and TRBJ2-1 genes, the full variable domain is: DGGITQSPKYLFRKEGQNVTLSCEQNLNHDAMYWYRQDPGQGLRLIYYSQIVNDFQKGDIAEGYSVSREKKESFPLTVTSAQKNPTAFYLCASSKASGRFNQRFFGPGTRLTVL.